This entry features one T cell receptor beta chain sequence. Construction of TCR beta libraries relied on iRepertoire HTBI primers and on Arm-PCR targeting CDR3 regions. One entry per CDR3 protein, called by TCRdb with MiXCR from the multiplex PCR reads. The sample has about 440,000 distinct CDR3 sequences; about 15% are singletons. This entry belongs to a study of regulatory T cells in long-lasting Graves disease. The V end lost 3 bases, the J end lost 4 bases, and 12 bases lay between the germline ends. Germline CDR1 and CDR2: MNHNS and SASEGT. CDR3 size: 15 residues. As to time point: newly diagnosed GD, antithyroid drugs for less than 3 months. Construction of the TCR library relied on RNA isolated from PBMCs. These data were also reused for a study on T cells in Graves' hyperthyroidism and ophthalmopathy.

The specimen comprised peripheral blood mononuclear cells (PBMCs), sampled at new diagnosis, from a patient treated with antithyroid drugs. The origin of this receptor is a woman in her twenties or thirties with Graves disease. V gene TRBV6-1 combines with J gene TRBJ2-2; D remains unclear. This chain's CDR3 is CASSDYSYGTGELFF. Written as DNA, the CDR3 is TGTGCCAGCAGTGATTATAGTTACGGCACCGGGGAGCTGTTTTTT.